The rows below give T cell receptor beta chains drawn from one sample of a study of control samples from healthy donors and cancer patients. Sequenced by immunoSEQ multiplex PCR; TCRdb stores in-frame clones only, minus some. Of fewer than 85,000 clones listed, around 92% were seen once; the top ten hold about 5.6%. Sequenced: blood. These TCRs come from a woman between 55 and 75 years old in good health. CDR3s include the opening cysteine and the closing phenylalanine or tryptophan. The D gene is left open where the match is weak. Not every row has a clone size; where given, it reads once, few, many or a size class.

v_call	d_call	j_call	clone_size	cdr3_aa	cdr3_nt
TRBV7-2	.	TRBJ2-7	.	CASSSTSYEQYF	TGTGCCAGCAGCTCTACATCCTACGAGCAGTACTTC
TRBV3-1/TRBV3-2	.	TRBJ1-1	.	CASSRGRVDTEAFF	TGTGCCAGCAGCCGAGGACGGGTTGACACTGAAGCTTTCTTT
TRBV25-1	.	TRBJ1-2	.	CASSEYSQSLVYGYTF	TGTGCCAGCAGTGAATATAGCCAGAGCCTAGTCTATGGCTACACCTTC
TRBV5-4	.	TRBJ2-7	.	CASSLGGTQGGYEQYF	TGTGCCAGCAGCTTGGGCGGGACTCAGGGAGGCTACGAGCAGTACTTC
TRBV18	.	TRBJ2-1	.	CASSPPAYNEQFF	TGTGCCAGCTCACCCCCCGCCTACAATGAGCAGTTCTTC
TRBV21-1	.	TRBJ2-1	.	CASSKGKVHEQFF	TGTGCCAGCAGCAAAGGGAAAGTTCATGAGCAGTTCTTC
TRBV2	TRBD1	TRBJ1-1	once	CASGTGGTEAFF	TGTGCCAGCGGGACAGGGGGGACTGAAGCTTTCTTT
TRBV6-6	.	TRBJ2-2	once	CASSYVGAGELFF	TGTGCCAGCAGTTACGTGGGGGCCGGGGAGCTGTTTTTT
TRBV20-1	.	TRBJ2-1	.	CSASLQGQGNEQFF	TGCAGTGCTAGTCTTCAGGGGCAGGGGAATGAGCAGTTCTTC
TRBV27	TRBD1	TRBJ2-3	.	CASSAWTGDTQYF	TGTGCCAGCAGTGCCTGGACAGGGGATACGCAGTATTTT
TRBV4-1	TRBD1	TRBJ1-2	.	CASSQGPGQGAYGYTF	TGCGCCAGCAGCCAAGGTCCGGGACAGGGCGCCTATGGCTACACCTTC
TRBV5-8	TRBD1	TRBJ2-2	once	CASRAGQANTGELFF	TGTGCCAGCAGGGCGGGACAGGCTAACACCGGGGAGCTGTTTTTT
TRBV9	.	TRBJ1-1	.	CASSVEGGTHGAFF	TGTGCCAGCAGCGTAGAAGGAGGTACACATGGGGCTTTCTTT
TRBV29-1	TRBD2	TRBJ2-1	once	CRGSSGSNEQFF	TGCAGGGGGTCTAGCGGGAGCAATGAGCAGTTCTTC
TRBV12-3/TRBV12-4	.	TRBJ2-5	.	CASSLLQETQYF	TGTGCCAGCAGTTTACTACAAGAGACCCAGTACTTC
TRBV11-3	TRBD1	TRBJ2-2	.	CASSPQGTGKIPGELFF	TGTGCCAGCAGCCCCCAAGGGACAGGGAAAATTCCCGGGGAGCTGTTTTTT
TRBV7-2	TRBD2	TRBJ2-1	.	CASSPRLSGTYNEQFF	TGTGCCAGCAGTCCACGGTTAAGCGGGACCTACAATGAGCAGTTCTTC
TRBV5-5	TRBD1	TRBJ2-2	.	CASSLGTGNTGELFF	TGTGCCAGCAGCTTGGGGACAGGGAACACCGGGGAGCTGTTTTTT
TRBV28	TRBD1	TRBJ2-2	.	CASSAGGQGAYTGELFF	TGTGCCAGCAGTGCCGGTGGACAGGGGGCTTACACCGGGGAGCTGTTTTTT
TRBV28	.	TRBJ1-5	.	CASTALEINQPQHF	TGTGCCAGCACCGCCTTAGAAATCAATCAGCCCCAGCATTTT
TRBV2	.	TRBJ1-2	.	CASSEGGGYTF	TGTGCCAGCAGTGAGGGTGGGGGCTACACCTTC
TRBV6-2/TRBV6-3	.	TRBJ1-5	few	CASSPAGVQPQHF	TGTGCCAGCAGTCCAGCAGGGGTCCAGCCCCAGCATTTT
TRBV11-2	.	TRBJ2-1	.	CASSFTGRPEQFF	TGTGCCAGCAGCTTTACAGGGAGGCCTGAGCAGTTCTTC
TRBV19	.	TRBJ2-1	.	CASSILAGNEQFF	TGTGCCAGTAGTATTCTAGCAGGAAATGAGCAGTTCTTC
TRBV6-2/TRBV6-3	.	TRBJ2-1	.	CASSRDSNEQFF	TGTGCCAGCAGCAGGGACTCGAATGAGCAGTTCTTC
TRBV28	.	TRBJ1-5	once	CASSSNNQPQHF	TGTGCCAGCAGTTCCAATAATCAGCCCCAGCATTTT
TRBV3-1/TRBV3-2	.	TRBJ2-5	.	CASSPPGGMGETQYF	TGTGCCAGCAGCCCACCCGGAGGGATGGGGGAGACCCAGTACTTC
TRBV28	.	TRBJ1-1	.	CASSLVRRRAFF	TGTGCCAGCAGTTTAGTACGGCGGCGAGCTTTCTTT
TRBV9	TRBD1	TRBJ1-5	once	CASSPGGAKGQPQHF	TGTGCCAGCAGCCCAGGGGGGGCGAAGGGTCAGCCCCAGCATTTT
TRBV6-2/TRBV6-3	TRBD1	TRBJ1-2	.	CASSSGQGIVYGYTF	TGTGCCAGCAGTTCGGGACAGGGGATAGTCTATGGCTACACCTTC
TRBV28	.	TRBJ1-3	.	CASSLEQPSSGNTIYF	TGTGCCAGCAGTTTGGAACAGCCTTCCTCTGGAAACACCATATATTTT
TRBV28	.	TRBJ2-7	.	CASTLGTLSYEQYF	TGTGCCAGCACCCTCGGGACTCTCTCCTACGAGCAGTACTTC
TRBV28	.	TRBJ2-7	.	CASSLGTYEQYF	TGTGCCAGCAGTTTAGGGACATACGAGCAGTACTTC
TRBV11-3	.	TRBJ2-5	.	CASSLGGTNQETQYF	TGTGCCAGCAGCTTGGGGGGGACAAACCAAGAGACCCAGTACTTC
TRBV7-6	.	TRBJ2-7	.	CASSLGSYEQYF	TGTGCCAGCAGCTTAGGCAGCTACGAGCAGTACTTC
TRBV27	TRBD2	TRBJ2-4	.	CASSPGSGRAKNIQYF	TGTGCCAGCAGTCCGGGTAGCGGGAGGGCCAAAAACATTCAGTACTTC
TRBV5-1	.	TRBJ2-7	once	CASSLETGSYEQYF	TGCGCCAGCAGCTTGGAGACTGGGTCCTACGAGCAGTACTTC
TRBV6-5	TRBD1	TRBJ1-3	.	CASSLDRARGNTIYF	TGTGCCAGCAGCCTCGACAGGGCAAGAGGAAACACCATATATTTT
TRBV6-1	TRBD1	TRBJ1-2	.	CASSDDRGLYYGYTF	TGTGCCAGCAGTGACGACAGGGGGCTTTACTATGGCTACACCTTC
TRBV2	.	TRBJ1-1	.	CASSDPGTTEAFF	TGTGCCAGCAGTGATCCGGGTACCACTGAAGCTTTCTTT
TRBV3-1/TRBV3-2	.	TRBJ2-7	.	CASSSQGSSYEQYF	TGTGCCAGCAGCTCTCAGGGGAGCTCCTACGAGCAGTACTTC
TRBV28	.	TRBJ1-2	.	CASSSADGLYHGYTF	TGTGCCAGCAGTTCCGCCGACGGCCTCTACCATGGCTACACCTTC
TRBV29-1	.	TRBJ1-2	.	CSVERDYDGYTF	TGCAGCGTTGAACGGGACTACGATGGCTACACCTTC
TRBV5-1	TRBD1	TRBJ2-2	.	CASSGQGNTGELFF	TGCGCCAGCAGCGGACAGGGGAACACCGGGGAGCTGTTTTTT
TRBV27	.	TRBJ1-3	.	CASRADRYSGNTIYF	TGTGCCAGCAGAGCAGACCGGTACTCTGGAAACACCATATATTTT
TRBV6-5	.	TRBJ2-7	.	CASRSSYEQYF	TGTGCCAGCCGGAGCTCCTACGAGCAGTACTTC
TRBV19	.	TRBJ1-3	.	CASSMWSSGNTIYF	TGTGCCAGTAGTATGTGGTCCTCTGGAAACACCATATATTTT
TRBV30	.	TRBJ1-6	.	CACGTQNNSPLHF	TGTGCCTGTGGGACCCAGAATAATTCACCCCTCCACTTT
TRBV7-3	TRBD1	TRBJ2-2	.	CASSLRSQGAREAGELFF	TGTGCCAGCAGCTTAAGGTCGCAGGGGGCGCGAGAGGCCGGGGAGCTGTTTTTT
TRBV5-1	.	TRBJ1-2	.	CASSLEGARYGYTF	TGCGCCAGCAGCTTGGAAGGGGCACGCTATGGCTACACCTTC
TRBV14	.	TRBJ1-1	.	CASSQYGPSSTEAFF	TGTGCCAGCAGCCAATACGGACCGTCGAGCACTGAAGCTTTCTTT
TRBV7-3	TRBD1	TRBJ2-5	.	CASSRGQGETQYF	TGTGCCAGCAGCCGGGGACAGGGAGAGACCCAGTACTTC